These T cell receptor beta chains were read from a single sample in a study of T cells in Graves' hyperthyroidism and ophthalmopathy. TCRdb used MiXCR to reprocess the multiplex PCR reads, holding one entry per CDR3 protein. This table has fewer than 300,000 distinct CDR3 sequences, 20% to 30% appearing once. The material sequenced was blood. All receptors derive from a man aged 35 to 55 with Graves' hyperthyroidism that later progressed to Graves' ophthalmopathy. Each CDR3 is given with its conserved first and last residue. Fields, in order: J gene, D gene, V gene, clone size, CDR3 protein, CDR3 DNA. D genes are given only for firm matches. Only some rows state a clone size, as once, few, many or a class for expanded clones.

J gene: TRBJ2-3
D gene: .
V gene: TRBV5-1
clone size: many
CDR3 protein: CASSALSTDTQYF
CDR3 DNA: TGCGCCAGCAGCGCACTGAGCACAGATACGCAGTATTTT

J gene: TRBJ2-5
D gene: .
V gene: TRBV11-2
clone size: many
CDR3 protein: CASSLEGVQDETQYF
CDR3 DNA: TGTGCCAGCAGCTTAGAAGGGGTCCAGGATGAGACCCAGTACTTC

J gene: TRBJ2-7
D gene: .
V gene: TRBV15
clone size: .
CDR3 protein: CATSRDDLKGKQYF
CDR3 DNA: TGTGCCACCAGCAGAGATGATTTAAAGGGCAAGCAGTACTTC

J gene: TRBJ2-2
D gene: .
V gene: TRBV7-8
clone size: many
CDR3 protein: CAREGRAGELFF
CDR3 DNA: TGTGCTCGAGAGGGACGAGCGGGGGAGCTGTTTTTT

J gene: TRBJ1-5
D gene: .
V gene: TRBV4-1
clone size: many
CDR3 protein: CASSQAPNQPQHF
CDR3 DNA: TGCGCCAGCAGCCAAGCCCCAAATCAGCCCCAGCATTTT

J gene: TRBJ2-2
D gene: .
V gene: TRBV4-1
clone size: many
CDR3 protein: CASSQDSLNTGELFF
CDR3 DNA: TGCGCCAGCAGCCAAGATTCTCTGAACACCGGGGAGCTGTTTTTT

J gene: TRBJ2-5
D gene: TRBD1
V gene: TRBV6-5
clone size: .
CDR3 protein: CASSYSSRQGGETQYF
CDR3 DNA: TGTGCCAGCAGTTACTCGTCCCGACAGGGTGGGGAGACCCAGTACTTC

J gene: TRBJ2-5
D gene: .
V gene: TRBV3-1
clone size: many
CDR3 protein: CASSQRGGYRETQYF
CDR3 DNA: TGTGCCAGCAGCCAAAGAGGGGGGTACAGAGAGACCCAGTACTTC

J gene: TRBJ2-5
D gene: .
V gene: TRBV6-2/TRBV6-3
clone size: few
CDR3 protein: CASSYSPDRTQYF
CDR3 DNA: TGTGCCAGCAGTTACTCACCAGACAGGACCCAGTACTTC

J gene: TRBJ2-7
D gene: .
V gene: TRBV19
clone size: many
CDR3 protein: CASSRVRTAVSYEQYF
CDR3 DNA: TGTGCCAGTAGTAGAGTTAGGACCGCCGTCTCCTACGAGCAGTACTTC

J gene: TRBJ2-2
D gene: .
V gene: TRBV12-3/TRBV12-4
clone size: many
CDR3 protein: CASSFWGGTGELFF
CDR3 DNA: TGTGCCAGCAGTTTTTGGGGCGGGACCGGGGAGCTGTTTTTT

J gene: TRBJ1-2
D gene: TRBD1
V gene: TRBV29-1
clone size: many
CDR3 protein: CSVEWGGGRGYTF
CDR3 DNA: TGCAGCGTTGAATGGGGAGGGGGCCGTGGCTACACCTTC

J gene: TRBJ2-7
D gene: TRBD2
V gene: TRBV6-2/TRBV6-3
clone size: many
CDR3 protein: CASSSPGLADRPYEQYF
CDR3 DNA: TGTGCCAGCAGTTCCCCGGGACTAGCGGACCGACCCTACGAGCAGTACTTC

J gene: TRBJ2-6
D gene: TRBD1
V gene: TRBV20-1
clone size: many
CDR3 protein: CSAGGGQGTGANVLTF
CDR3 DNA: TGCAGTGCGGGGGGAGGACAGGGTACTGGGGCCAACGTCCTGACTTTC

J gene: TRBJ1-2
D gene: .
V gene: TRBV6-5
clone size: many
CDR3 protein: CASSYSNFGSLYGYTF
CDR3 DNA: TGTGCCAGCAGTTACTCGAACTTTGGGTCTCTCTATGGCTACACCTTC

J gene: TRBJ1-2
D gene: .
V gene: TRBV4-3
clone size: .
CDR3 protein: CASSQDITGQASYTF
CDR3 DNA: TGCGCCAGCAGCCAAGATATAACAGGGCAGGCGAGCTACACCTTC

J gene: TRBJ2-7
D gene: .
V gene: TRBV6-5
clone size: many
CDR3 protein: CASSYSPPEVLSYEQYF
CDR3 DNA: TGTGCCAGCAGTTATAGTCCGCCCGAGGTGCTCTCCTACGAGCAGTACTTC

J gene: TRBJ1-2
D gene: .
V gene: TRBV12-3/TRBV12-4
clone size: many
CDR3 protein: CASSPVRVANTYGYTF
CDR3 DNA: TGTGCCAGCAGCCCCGTACGGGTCGCCAACACATATGGCTACACCTTC

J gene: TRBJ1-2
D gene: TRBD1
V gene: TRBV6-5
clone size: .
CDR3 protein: CASSWPGGNGYTF
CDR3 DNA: TGTGCCAGTAGTTGGCCAGGGGGCAATGGCTACACCTTC

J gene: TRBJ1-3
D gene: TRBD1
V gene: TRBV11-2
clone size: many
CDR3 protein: CAHLVGQGLQGNTIYF
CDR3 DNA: TGTGCCCATTTGGTGGGACAGGGTTTGCAAGGAAACACCATATATTTT

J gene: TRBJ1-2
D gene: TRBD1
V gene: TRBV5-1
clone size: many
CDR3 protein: CASSLVGQGYGYTF
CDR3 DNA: TGCGCCAGCAGCTTGGTGGGACAGGGGTATGGCTACACCTTC

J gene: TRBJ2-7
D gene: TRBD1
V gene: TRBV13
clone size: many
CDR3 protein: CASTLRGRGRWAGSSYEQYF
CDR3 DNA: TGTGCCAGCACCTTAAGGGGCAGGGGGCGATGGGCTGGGAGCTCCTACGAGCAGTACTTC

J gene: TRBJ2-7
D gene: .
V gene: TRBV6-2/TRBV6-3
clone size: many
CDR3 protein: CASSYSSSSYEQYF
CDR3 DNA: TGTGCCAGCAGTTACTCTTCATCTAGCTACGAGCAGTACTTC

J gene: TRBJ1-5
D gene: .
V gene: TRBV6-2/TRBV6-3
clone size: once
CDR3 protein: CASSPTQGFQPQHF
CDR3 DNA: TGTGCCAGCAGCCCGACCCAGGGGTTCCAGCCCCAGCATTTT

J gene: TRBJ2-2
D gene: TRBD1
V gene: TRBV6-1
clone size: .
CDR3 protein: CASRHKQGKYTGELFF
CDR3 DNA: TGTGCCAGCAGACATAAACAGGGGAAATACACCGGGGAGCTGTTTTTT

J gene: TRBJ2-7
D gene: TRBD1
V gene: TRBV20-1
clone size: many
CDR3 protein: CSASSGQNPTYEQYF
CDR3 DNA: TGCAGTGCCAGCTCGGGACAGAATCCGACCTACGAGCAGTACTTC

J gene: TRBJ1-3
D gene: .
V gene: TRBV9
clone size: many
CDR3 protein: CASSAVELNRDLVGNTICF
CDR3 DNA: TGTGCCAGCAGCGCAGTGGAACTCAACCGGGACTTAGTTGGAAACACCATATGTTTT

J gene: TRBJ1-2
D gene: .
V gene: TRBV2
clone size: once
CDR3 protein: CASSERGLGHGYTF
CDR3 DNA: TGTGCCAGCAGTGAGAGAGGACTCGGTCATGGCTACACCTTC

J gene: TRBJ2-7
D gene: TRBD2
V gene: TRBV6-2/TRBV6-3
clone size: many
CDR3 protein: CASTRRGLAGNFGEQYF
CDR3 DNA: TGTGCCAGCACCCGTCGGGGGCTAGCGGGTAATTTTGGCGAGCAGTACTTC

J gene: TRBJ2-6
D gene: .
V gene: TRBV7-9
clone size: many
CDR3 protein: CASSLTGANVLTF
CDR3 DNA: TGTGCCAGCAGCCTCACTGGGGCCAACGTCCTGACTTTC